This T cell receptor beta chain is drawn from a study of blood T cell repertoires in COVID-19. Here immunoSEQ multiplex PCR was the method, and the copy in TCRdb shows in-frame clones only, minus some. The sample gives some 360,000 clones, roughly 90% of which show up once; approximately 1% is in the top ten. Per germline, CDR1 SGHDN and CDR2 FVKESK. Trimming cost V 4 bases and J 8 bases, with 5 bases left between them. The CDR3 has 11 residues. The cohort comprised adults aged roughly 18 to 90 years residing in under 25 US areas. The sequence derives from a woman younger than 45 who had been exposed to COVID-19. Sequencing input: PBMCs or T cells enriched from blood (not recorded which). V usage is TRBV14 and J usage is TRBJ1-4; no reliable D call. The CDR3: CASSRREKLFF. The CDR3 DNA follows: TGTGCCAGCAGCCGGAGGGAAAAACTGTTTTTT. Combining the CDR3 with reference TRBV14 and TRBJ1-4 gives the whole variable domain EAGVTQFPSHSVIEKGQTVTLRCDPISGHDNLYWYRRVMGKEIKFLLHFVKESKQDESGMPNNRFLAERTGGTYSTLKVQPAELEDSGVYFCASSRREKLFFGSGTQLSVL.